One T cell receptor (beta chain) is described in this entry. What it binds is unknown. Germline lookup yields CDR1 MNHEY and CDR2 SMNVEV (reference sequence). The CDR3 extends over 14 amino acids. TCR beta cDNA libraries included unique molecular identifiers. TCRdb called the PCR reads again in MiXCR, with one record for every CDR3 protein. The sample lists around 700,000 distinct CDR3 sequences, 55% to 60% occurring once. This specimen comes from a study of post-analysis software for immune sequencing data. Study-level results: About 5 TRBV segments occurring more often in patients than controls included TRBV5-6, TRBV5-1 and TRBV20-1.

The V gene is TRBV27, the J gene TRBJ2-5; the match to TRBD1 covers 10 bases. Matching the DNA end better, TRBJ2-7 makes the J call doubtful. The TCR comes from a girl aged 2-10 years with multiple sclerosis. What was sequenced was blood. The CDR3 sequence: CASSSKTGGHEQYF. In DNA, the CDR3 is TGTGCCAGCAGTTCGAAGACAGGGGGCCACGAGCAGTACTTC.